This TCR beta chain derives from a study of human T cells and chemical hapten exposure. Whole-study results and caveats: High-frequency TCRs, those above 1 in 1000, stayed the same after DPC sensitization.

This CDR3 is 13 amino acids long. Germline assignment: CDR1 WSHSY and CDR2 SAAADI. V lost 4 bases to trimming and J lost 3 bases, with 7 bases between them. The study's library attached unique molecular identifiers to single cDNA molecules. One entry per CDR3 protein, called by TCRdb with MiXCR from the RACE reads. The sample has 100,000 to 150,000 distinct CDR3 sequences; about 9% are singletons. In regard to this clonotype: No antigen is known for it.

The time point: healthy volunteer bleed at 2 weeks. RNA extraction used unfractionated whole blood as the source of total RNA. The J gene is TRBJ2-1, the V gene TRBV10-2; D uncertain. Material: whole blood. This TCR was recovered from a male donor in good health. Some clones in this sample may be carry-over from other donors' samples. The CDR3 region has the DNA TGCGCCAGCAGTGCGGCTTTCTACAATGAGCAGTTCTTC. It yields the protein CASSAAFYNEQFF.